This T cell receptor (beta chain) is drawn from a study of OX40 agonist ivuxolimab in advanced cancers. About the study: Dose-escalation patients were diagnosed with hepatocellular carcinoma, melanoma, renal cell cancer or head and neck cancer. Study-level results: Antigens targeted by the expanded peripheral T cells were not determined.

Sequencing was performed with immunoSEQ multiplex PCR; in TCRdb, only in-frame clones are kept and a portion is missing. The profile shows 70,000 or so clones, about 90% of them singletons. The sample holds one count of this clone. What it recognizes is unknown. One end of the junction fails to match germline, which may point to a read error. The TCR comes from an adult with an advanced solid tumor such as melanoma, head and neck, liver or kidney cancer. This material consisted of CD4+ or CD8+ T cells sorted from blood, taken in a trial of the OX40 agonist ivuxolimab.

CDR3 amino acids: CASSEALSVTGNTIYF. The CDR3 DNA is TGTGCCAGCAGCGAAGCACTGTCAGTCACTGGAAACACCATATATTTT. V usage is TRBV6-1 and J usage is TRBJ1-3; D uncertain. CDR1 MNHNS and CDR2 SASEGT come from the germline V gene. The CDR3 is 16 residues long.